What follows are 11 T cell receptor beta chains derived from one specimen sequenced in a study of blood T cell repertoires in COVID-19. Repertoires were generated with immunoSEQ multiplex PCR, while TCRdb's copy carries only in-frame clones and drops some. Among some 200,000 clones listed, 60% to 85% were seen once. Sequencing input: peripheral blood. The receptors here all came from a woman aged 70-85 years with acute or convalescent COVID-19.

This clone was observed a single time. The V and J genes are TRBV7-2 and TRBJ2-5; 9 bases are a match to TRBD1. Germline CDR1 and CDR2: SGHTA and FQGNSA. There are 14 residues in the CDR3. The V segment lost 3 bases and the J segment 3 bases; nucleotides outside the gene matches: 2. The CDR3 nucleotides read TGTGCCAGCAGCTTCAGACAGGGGGAAGAGACCCAGTACTTC. Protein sequence: CASSFRQGEETQYF.

The chain has TRBV5-5 and TRBJ1-1; 7 positions agree with TRBD1. CDR1 SGHKS and CDR2 YYEKEE come from the germline V gene (reference sequence). CDR3 size: 15 residues. V lost 0 bases, J lost 0 bases, and 2 bases stayed unmatched. The CDR3 region has the DNA TGTGCCAGCAGCTTGGTTGGACAGGTGAACACTGAAGCTTTCTTT. Its protein product is CASSLVGQVNTEAFF.

This chain uses TRBV10-3 with TRBJ2-3, with 9 bases aligning to TRBD1. CDR3 length equals 14 residues. V shed 6 bases and J 5 bases; nucleotides not matched to a gene: 6. CDR1 ENHRY and CDR2 SYGVKD come from the germline V gene. DNA of the CDR3: TGTGCCATCAGCTCGGGACAGGGTCTAGATACGCAGTATTTT. Its translation is CAISSGQGLDTQYF.

V usage is TRBV5-5 and J usage is TRBJ2-1; 7 positions match TRBD1. Germline lookup yields CDR1 SGHKS and CDR2 YYEKEE (reference sequence). V lost 4 bases, J lost 10 bases, and 23 bases stayed unmatched. The CDR3 totals 18 residues. Written as DNA, the CDR3 is TGTGCCAGCAGCCAGTCGTATGGTGGGACAGATCGGGCCGGGGAGCAGTTCTTC. It codes for CASSQSYGGTDRAGEQFF.

The J gene is TRBJ2-3, the V gene TRBV19, with D uncertain. With 5 bases removed from V and 0 bases from J, the gap between germline ends came to 9 bases. Germline CDR1 LNHDA, CDR2 SQIVND (reference sequence). The CDR3 loop spans 14 amino acids. CDR3: CASSGTVSTDTQYF. CDR3 coding DNA: TGTGCCAGTAGTGGCACAGTGAGCACAGATACGCAGTATTTT. Complete variable domain (other parts from reference TRBV19 and TRBJ2-3): DGGITQSPKYLFRKEGQNVTLSCEQNLNHDAMYWYRQDPGQGLRLIYYSQIVNDFQKGDIAEGYSVSREKKESFPLTVTSAQKNPTAFYLCASSGTVSTDTQYFGPGTRLTVL.

The chain has TRBV5-1 and TRBJ1-1, with D maybe TRBD1 (6 bases). V lost 4 bases and J 0 bases, leaving 10 bases between the germline ends. The CDR3 runs 14 residues. Germline assignment: CDR1 SGHRS and CDR2 YFSETQ. In DNA form, the CDR3 reads TGCGCCAGCAGCACCGGACAGATGAACACTGAAGCTTTCTTT. It specifies CASSTGQMNTEAFF.

V is TRBV4-1 and J is TRBJ2-2; TRBD1 matches at 7 bases. Germline assignment: CDR1 MGHRA and CDR2 YSYEKL. V was pared by 4 bases and J by 6 bases, with 17 bases of the junction left unmatched. The CDR3 extends over 18 amino acids. The CDR3 is CASSPSFRPGQWAGELFF. The CDR3 DNA is TGCGCCAGCAGCCCGTCGTTCCGTCCGGGACAGTGGGCCGGGGAGCTGTTTTTT.

V is TRBV30 and J is TRBJ1-1; D call uncertain. In germline, CDR1 is GTSNPN, CDR2 SVGIG (reference sequence). Trimming left V 3 bases short and J 4 bases short, with 18 bases between. The length of the CDR3 is 15 residues. DNA of the CDR3: TGTGCCTGGAGCGCGGGCGAAATAGTAGGCACTGAAGCTTTCTTT. Translated: CAWSAGEIVGTEAFF.

In nucleotides, the CDR3 is TGCGCCAGCAGCTCGGGGGTGGGGCAAGAGACCCAGTACTTC. This gives the protein CASSSGVGQETQYF. The gene calls are TRBV5-1 and TRBJ2-5; weak D call: TRBD2 (6 bases). V was shortened by 3 bases and J by 2 bases, with 11 bases between the two germline ends. This CDR3 contains 14 residues. CDR1 and CDR2 (germline): SGHRS, YFSETQ.

J is TRBJ2-7 and V is TRBV12-3 or TRBV12-4; the match to TRBD2 covers 7 bases. CDR3 size: 12 residues. With V trimmed by 6 bases and J by 8 bases, 7 bases remained unmatched. The CDR3, as DNA: TGTGCCAGCAGCATGGGGGGGGACCAGCAGTACTTC. Encoded protein: CASSMGGDQQYF.

V usage is TRBV7-8 and J usage is TRBJ1-2, with a weak D call TRBD1 (5 bases). Germline CDR1 is SGHVS and CDR2 is FQNEAQ. The CDR3 is 15 amino acids. Trimming shortened V by 4 bases and J by 2 bases, and 14 bases separated the two germline ends. The CDR3 region is CASSSSGQGNYGYTF. The CDR3 bases are TGTGCCAGCAGCTCCAGTGGGCAGGGCAACTATGGCTACACCTTC.